These 22 T cell receptor beta chains were sequenced from one sample in a study of blood T cell repertoires in COVID-19. Produced via immunoSEQ multiplex PCR; TCRdb's table is partial and in-frame only. There are roughly 250,000 clones in the sample; roughly four fifths occur only once, and roughly a tenth lies in the top ten. Sequencing was done on a sample of peripheral blood. These receptors were taken from a woman older than 75 with acute or convalescent COVID-19.

Here the CDR3 reads CASSFGLADNEQFF. DNA for the CDR3: TGTGCCAGCAGCTTCGGACTAGCGGACAATGAGCAGTTCTTC. The rearrangement joins TRBV7-9 to TRBJ2-1; 10 bases match TRBD2. Trimming at V came to 3 bases and at J to 5 bases, leaving 1 base not matched to a gene. Looked up from germline, CDR1 is SEHNR and CDR2 is FQNEAQ (reference sequence). The CDR3 sequence is 14 residues long.

V and J are TRBV30 and TRBJ1-2; TRBD1 matches 9 bases. Germline V gene data show CDR1 as GTSNPN and CDR2 as SVGIG (reference sequence). The length of the CDR3 is 16 residues. Trimming cost V 4 bases and J 3 bases; bases outside gene matches: 12. The CDR3 DNA sequence: TGTGCCTGGAACACTCCGCCCCGGGACAGGGACTATGGCTACACCTTC. It encodes CAWNTPPRDRDYGYTF.

This clone was counted a few times. This chain connects TRBV19 to TRBJ1-5, with unresolved D. V lost 1 base and J 6 bases, leaving 4 bases between the germline ends. Germline V gene sequence: CDR1 LNHDA, CDR2 SQIVND (reference sequence). The CDR3 spans 12 residues. The CDR3 loop reads CASSIGSQPQHF. The CDR3 bases are TGTGCCAGTAGTATAGGGAGTCAGCCCCAGCATTTT.

The V call is TRBV6-5, the J call TRBJ2-3, with 10 bases identical to TRBD1. The length of the CDR3 is 15 residues. With 6 bases clipped from V and 6 bases from J, the junction kept 9 bases outside the gene matches. Germline V gene lookup returns CDR1 MNHEY and CDR2 SVGAGI. CDR3: CASSPPGQGSDTQYF. The CDR3 bases are TGTGCCAGCAGCCCCCCGGGACAGGGGTCGGATACGCAGTATTTT.

The V and J genes are TRBV18 and TRBJ2-1, with 7 bases identical to TRBD1. CDR1 and CDR2 from the germline V gene are KGHSH and LQKENI. With V trimmed by 2 bases and J by 3 bases, 4 bases remained unmatched. CDR3 length: 15 amino acids. The CDR3 reads CASSPRDRDYNEQFF. The CDR3 DNA follows: TGTGCCAGCTCACCAAGAGACAGGGACTACAATGAGCAGTTCTTC.

Only one count was recorded for this clone. The rearrangement links TRBV6-5 to TRBJ1-4, with D hard to call. V lost 1 base and J lost 3, with 9 bases in between. The CDR3 totals 15 residues. Germline CDR1 is MNHEY and CDR2 is SVGAGI. CDR3 amino acids: CASSYYRGPNEKLFF. In DNA form, the CDR3 reads TGTGCCAGCAGTTACTATCGGGGTCCTAATGAAAAACTGTTTTTT.

The chain recombines TRBV5-1 with TRBJ2-7; no reliable D call. This CDR3 is 18 amino acids long. Per the germline V gene, CDR1 is SGHRS and CDR2 is YFSETQ. V lost 4 bases to trimming and J lost 4 bases, with 27 bases between them. CDR3 loop: CASSQTVDTSTSPYEQYF. The CDR3 DNA follows: TGCGCCAGCAGCCAAACTGTCGACACCTCCACCTCCCCTTACGAGCAGTACTTC.

The J gene is TRBJ1-5, the V gene TRBV4-1, with 12 bases that match TRBD1. The CDR3 loop spans 20 amino acids. Germline CDR1 and CDR2: MGHRA and YSYEKL. The V segment lost 4 bases and the J segment 2 bases; nucleotides outside the gene matches: 15. DNA for the CDR3: TGCGCCAGCAGCCCCGGGGGGACAGGGGGCACCGCACATGGCAATCAGCCCCAGCATTTT. Translation: CASSPGGTGGTAHGNQPQHF.

V is TRBV6-4 and J is TRBJ1-2, with TRBD1 as a possible D gene (5 bases). V was trimmed by 0 bases and J by 7 bases, leaving 12 bases between them. Germline loops: CDR1 MRHNA, CDR2 SNTAGT. The CDR3 runs to 14 residues. CDR3 coding DNA: TGTGCCAGCAGTGACTCGGGGCTGCTCGGTGGCTACACCTTC. Its translation: CASSDSGLLGGYTF.

The rearrangement links TRBV15 to TRBJ1-4; TRBD1 matches at 7 bases. Germline CDR1 LNHNV, CDR2 YYDKDF (reference sequence). The J segment lost 7 bases and the V segment lost 5 bases, leaving 10 bases of the junction unmatched. This CDR3 contains 15 residues. CDR3 DNA sequence: TGTGCCACCAGCGGAAACAGGGGTCGCGGTGAAAAACTGTTTTTT. Translation: CATSGNRGRGEKLFF.

The chain combines TRBV7-3 with TRBJ2-1; D is undetermined. This CDR3 contains 16 residues. Germline values: CDR1 SGHTA, CDR2 FQGTGA. V dropped 5 bases and J dropped 2 bases, with 16 bases sitting between them. The CDR3 DNA is TGTGCCAGCAGCCCCCGTGGCAGGCCGGCCTACAATGAGCAGTTCTTC. Translated, it gives CASSPRGRPAYNEQFF.

V is TRBV7-9 and J is TRBJ2-3, with D perhaps matching TRBD1 (7 bases). Trimming took 1 base from V and 6 from J, leaving 11 bases between them. The CDR3 consists of 14 residues. The germline V gene encodes CDR1 SEHNR and CDR2 FQNEAQ (reference sequence). CDR3 sequence reads: CASSLGQGGDTQYF. DNA for the CDR3: TGTGCCAGCAGCTTAGGACAGGGAGGCGATACGCAGTATTTT.

In DNA, the CDR3 is TGTGCCACCAGCAGGATGGGGGAAAGGGGGAGGGACGAGCAGTACTTC. Translated: CATSRMGERGRDEQYF. The genes are TRBV15 and TRBJ2-7, with TRBD2 as a possible D gene (7 bases). The CDR3 sequence is 16 residues long. Germline CDR1 is LNHNV and CDR2 is YYDKDF (reference sequence). V gave up 3 bases and J gave up 5 bases, with 20 bases separating them.

This chain connects TRBV5-6 to TRBJ2-5; TRBD1 might be the D (5 bases). The ends were cut back, 4 bases at V and 8 bases at J, with 12 bases in the middle. Germline V lookup: CDR1 SGHDT, CDR2 YYEEEE. This CDR3 has 12 amino acids. CDR3 amino acids: CASSASWGTQYF. The CDR3 region has the DNA TGTGCCAGCAGCGCCTCGTGGGGCACCCAGTACTTC.

This clone was counted between two and nine times. The V and J genes are TRBV5-1 and TRBJ2-2; TRBD1 aligns across 10 bases. CDR1 and CDR2 (germline): SGHRS, YFSETQ. This CDR3 region has 15 residues. With 4 bases clipped from V and 1 base from J, the junction kept 1 base outside the gene matches. In nucleotides, the CDR3 is TGCGCCAGCAGCGGACAGGGGGGGAACACCGGGGAGCTGTTTTTT. Translation gives CASSGQGGNTGELFF.

V is TRBV6-5 and J is TRBJ1-2; 7 bases agree with TRBD1. Germline CDR1 MNHEY, CDR2 SVGAGI. The CDR3 totals 12 residues. Trimming took 10 bases from V and 7 from J; bases not matched to a gene: 9. CDR3: CATNRGSTGYTF. CDR3 nucleotides: TGTGCCACGAACAGGGGATCGACTGGCTACACCTTC.

The genes are TRBV19 and TRBJ2-7; weak D call: TRBD2 (6 bases). V lost 1 base and J lost 6, with 13 bases in between. The CDR3 is 14 amino acids. CDR1 and CDR2 from the germline V gene are LNHDA and SQIVND (reference sequence). The CDR3 coding sequence is TGTGCCAGTAGTATAGGGGACTTCATAGGCGAGCAGTACTTC. Translated: CASSIGDFIGEQYF.

This clone was counted between two and nine times. The chain combines TRBV7-9 with TRBJ1-2, with unresolved D. The germline V gene has CDR1 SEHNR and CDR2 FQNEAQ (reference sequence). The CDR3 is made up of 12 amino acids. Trimming left V 4 bases short and J 6 bases short, with 9 bases between. The CDR3 protein is CASSYSQDGYTF. The CDR3, as DNA: TGTGCCAGCAGCTACAGTCAAGATGGCTACACCTTC.

The V gene is TRBV15, the J gene TRBJ1-4, with D perhaps TRBD1 (6 bases). This CDR3 comprises 15 residues. V lost 0 bases to trimming and J lost 4 bases, with 9 bases between them. Germline loops: CDR1 LNHNV, CDR2 YYDKDF (reference sequence). CDR3: CATSREDRNNEKLFF. CDR3 nucleotides: TGTGCCACCAGCAGAGAGGACAGAAATAATGAAAAACTGTTTTTT.

The chain recombines TRBV2 with TRBJ1-5; D might be TRBD1 (6 bases). The germline gives CDR1 SNHLY, CDR2 FYNNEI. Between the trimmed V and J ends, which lost 5 bases and 6 bases, there was a span of 14 bases. The CDR3 has 14 residues. The CDR3 DNA follows: TGTGCCAGCAGTTGGGGGGGGGCGGCTCAGCCCCAGCATTTT. Amino acid sequence: CASSWGGAAQPQHF. Together with reference TRBV2 and TRBJ1-5, the CDR3 gives the full variable domain: EPEVTQTPSHQVTQMGQEVILRCVPISNHLYFYWYRQILGQKVEFLVSFYNNEISEKSEIFDDQFSVERPDGSNFTLKIRSTKLEDSAMYFCASSWGGAAQPQHFGDGTRLSIL.

This clone was recorded a few times. The V and J genes are TRBV11-2 and TRBJ1-2, with 12 bases fitting TRBD1. There are 15 residues in the CDR3. Germline V gene data show CDR1 as SGHAT and CDR2 as FQNNGV. V dropped 5 bases and J dropped 8; count of bases not matched to a gene: 9. The CDR3 here is CASSPHRGQGAGYTF. The CDR3 region has the DNA TGTGCCAGCAGCCCCCATCGGGGACAGGGGGCAGGCTACACCTTC.

The V gene is TRBV6-6, the J gene TRBJ2-7, with TRBD1 matching 7 bases. There are 17 residues in the CDR3. After removal of 6 bases from V and 3 bases from J, the junction contained 17 bases not matched to a gene. CDR1 and CDR2 from the germline V gene are MNHNY and SVGAGI (reference sequence). The CDR3 here is CASSRQGGNSRVYEQYF. The DNA of the CDR3 is TGTGCCAGCAGCCGACAGGGTGGTAATAGTCGCGTCTACGAGCAGTACTTC.